These T cell receptor beta chains were read from a single sample in a study of cytomegalovirus exposure and HLA in healthy donors. Sequencing was performed with immunoSEQ multiplex PCR; in TCRdb, only in-frame clones are kept and a portion is missing. The data show about 150,000 clones, around four fifths seen once. Specimen: PBMCs. The receptors shown here come from a woman aged 45-60 years in good health and CMV-seropositive. CDR3s include the opening cysteine and the closing phenylalanine or tryptophan. Fields, in order: D gene, clone size, V gene, J gene, CDR3 protein, CDR3 DNA. The D gene is left open where the match is weak. Only part of the rows carry a size: once, few, many, or a class if the clone is expanded.

d_gene: TRBD1
abundance: NA
v_gene: TRBV27
j_gene: TRBJ2-7
CDR3aa: CASSYLWDRGMREQYF
CDR3nt: TGTGCCAGCAGCTACCTATGGGACAGGGGAATGAGGGAGCAGTACTTC

d_gene: TRBD2
abundance: NA
v_gene: TRBV7-3
j_gene: TRBJ2-2
CDR3aa: CASSPSGLAGGITGELFF
CDR3nt: TGTGCCAGCAGCCCGTCGGGACTAGCGGGAGGGATCACCGGGGAGCTGTTTTTT

d_gene: TRBD1
abundance: NA
v_gene: TRBV28
j_gene: TRBJ2-5
CDR3aa: CASSPSGQRRETQYF
CDR3nt: TGTGCCAGCAGTCCCTCGGGACAGAGGAGAGAGACCCAGTACTTC

d_gene: TRBD1
abundance: NA
v_gene: TRBV2
j_gene: TRBJ2-7
CDR3aa: CASGRDRSYEQYF
CDR3nt: TGTGCCAGCGGCCGGGACAGGTCCTACGAGCAGTACTTC

d_gene: NA
abundance: NA
v_gene: TRBV9
j_gene: TRBJ2-1
CDR3aa: CASSPVPLPYNEQFF
CDR3nt: TGTGCCAGCAGCCCGGTTCCCCTACCCTACAATGAGCAGTTCTTC

d_gene: NA
abundance: NA
v_gene: TRBV5-4
j_gene: TRBJ1-4
CDR3aa: CASSLSGGTNEKLFF
CDR3nt: TGTGCCAGCAGCTTGAGCGGAGGGACTAATGAAAAACTGTTTTTT

d_gene: NA
abundance: NA
v_gene: TRBV18
j_gene: TRBJ2-5
CDR3aa: CASSPPYLETQYF
CDR3nt: TGTGCCAGCTCACCACCGTATCTAGAGACCCAGTACTTC

d_gene: NA
abundance: NA
v_gene: TRBV5-1
j_gene: TRBJ2-2
CDR3aa: CASSWTPGLSGELFF
CDR3nt: TGCGCCAGCAGCTGGACACCGGGACTGTCCGGGGAGCTGTTTTTT

d_gene: NA
abundance: once
v_gene: TRBV5-8
j_gene: TRBJ1-5
CDR3aa: CASSLGAQPQHF
CDR3nt: TGTGCCAGCAGCTTGGGAGCCCAGCCCCAGCATTTT

d_gene: NA
abundance: NA
v_gene: TRBV9
j_gene: TRBJ2-5
CDR3aa: CASSVGAIPPQETQYF
CDR3nt: TGTGCCAGCAGCGTAGGAGCGATCCCCCCACAAGAGACCCAGTACTTC

d_gene: TRBD2
abundance: NA
v_gene: TRBV10-3
j_gene: TRBJ2-1
CDR3aa: CAISREREDYNEQFF
CDR3nt: TGTGCCATCAGTCGGGAGCGGGAGGACTACAATGAGCAGTTCTTC

d_gene: NA
abundance: once
v_gene: TRBV19
j_gene: TRBJ1-5
CDR3aa: CASKNRRTDGQPQHF
CDR3nt: TGTGCCAGTAAGAATCGCCGGACAGACGGGCAGCCCCAGCATTTT

d_gene: TRBD1
abundance: NA
v_gene: TRBV7-9
j_gene: TRBJ1-1
CDR3aa: CASSLGRTGATDMNTEAFF
CDR3nt: TGTGCCAGCAGCTTAGGAAGGACAGGGGCGACGGACATGAACACTGAAGCTTTCTTT

d_gene: TRBD1
abundance: NA
v_gene: TRBV6-5
j_gene: TRBJ1-1
CDR3aa: CASSEGQGTEAFF
CDR3nt: TGTGCCAGCAGTGAGGGACAGGGGACTGAAGCTTTCTTT

d_gene: NA
abundance: NA
v_gene: TRBV10-1
j_gene: TRBJ1-5
CDR3aa: CASPGQGVLPQHF
CDR3nt: TGCGCCAGTCCGGGACAAGGGGTTCTGCCCCAGCATTTT

d_gene: NA
abundance: NA
v_gene: TRBV28
j_gene: TRBJ2-7
CDR3aa: CASSLLAGTYEQYF
CDR3nt: TGTGCCAGCAGTTTATTGGCAGGTACCTACGAGCAGTACTTC

d_gene: NA
abundance: NA
v_gene: TRBV6-5
j_gene: TRBJ1-4
CDR3aa: CASSYSVTGPNEKLFF
CDR3nt: TGTGCCAGCAGTTACTCCGTGACAGGCCCAAATGAAAAACTGTTTTTT

d_gene: NA
abundance: NA
v_gene: TRBV5-4
j_gene: TRBJ1-1
CDR3aa: CASSLEVGHTMNTEAFF
CDR3nt: TGTGCCAGCAGCTTGGAGGTGGGGCACACGATGAACACTGAAGCTTTCTTT

d_gene: TRBD2
abundance: NA
v_gene: TRBV6-5
j_gene: TRBJ2-7
CDR3aa: CASRNARGVSYEQYF
CDR3nt: TGTGCCAGCAGGAACGCGCGGGGGGTTTCCTACGAGCAGTACTTC

d_gene: TRBD1
abundance: NA
v_gene: TRBV5-5
j_gene: TRBJ2-5
CDR3aa: CASSTQGVGTQYF
CDR3nt: TGTGCCAGCAGCACCCAGGGGGTTGGGACCCAGTACTTC

d_gene: NA
abundance: few
v_gene: TRBV7-8
j_gene: TRBJ1-2
CDR3aa: CASSPSLAYGYTF
CDR3nt: TGTGCCAGCAGCCCTAGCCTGGCCTATGGCTACACCTTC

d_gene: NA
abundance: once
v_gene: TRBV28
j_gene: TRBJ2-3
CDR3aa: CASSPGEQISTDTQYF
CDR3nt: TGTGCCAGCAGCCCCGGGGAGCAGATAAGCACAGATACGCAGTATTTT

d_gene: TRBD1
abundance: once
v_gene: TRBV7-2
j_gene: TRBJ1-2
CDR3aa: CASSLGRGQGYTF
CDR3nt: TGTGCCAGCAGCTTAGGCAGGGGACAGGGCTACACCTTC